Each of the 26 T cell receptor beta chains below was sequenced from the same sample in a study of T cell responses to AZD1222 COVID-19 vaccine. Measured with immunoSEQ multiplex PCR; TCRdb has only the in-frame clones, and not every one. Counted here are 100,000 to 120,000 clones, roughly nine tenths occurring once; the ten biggest clones make up 35% to 55%. Sequenced material: peripheral blood, taken 28 days after the second AZD1222 dose. The receptors here all came from an adult who received the AZD1222 COVID-19 vaccine.

V is TRBV6-5 and J is TRBJ2-1; TRBD1 matches at 8 bases. This CDR3 contains 15 residues. Trimming at V came to 7 bases and at J to 6 bases, leaving 11 bases not matched to a gene. Germline V gives CDR1 MNHEY, CDR2 SVGAGI. In nucleotides, the CDR3 is TGTGCCAGCACCCTAGGACAGGGAACTTTCAATGAGCAGTTCTTC. The encoded protein is CASTLGQGTFNEQFF.

For the CDR3, the DNA is TGCGCCAGCAGTCGTCAAGAGACCCAGTACTTC. It encodes CASSRQETQYF. V and J are TRBV5-1 and TRBJ2-5; D not certain. CDR1 SGHRS and CDR2 YFSETQ come from the germline V gene. The CDR3 is 11 amino acids. The V and J ends lost 5 bases and 2 bases respectively, with 4 bases between them.

DNA of the CDR3: TGTGCCAGCAGACTCGAGGGGGCGCGCGTCAATCAGCCCCAGCATTTT. This translates into CASRLEGARVNQPQHF. This chain uses TRBV2 with TRBJ1-5; 7 bases align to TRBD1. This CDR3 spans 16 amino acids. Germline V gene lookup returns CDR1 SNHLY and CDR2 FYNNEI. The ends lost 6 bases at V and 3 bases at J; junction bases unmatched: 11.

The chain carries TRBV19 and TRBJ1-1; 7 positions match TRBD1. The CDR3 extends over 14 amino acids. Germline CDR1 is LNHDA and CDR2 is SQIVND (reference sequence). The V and J ends lost 1 base and 5 bases, in that order; junction bases with no gene match: 4. CDR3 coding DNA: TGTGCCAGTAGTATAGGGGGGACAGTAACTGAAGCTTTCTTT. Protein: CASSIGGTVTEAFF.

J is TRBJ2-2 and V is TRBV11-3; D is perhaps TRBD1 (6 bases). V gave up 6 bases and J gave up 0 bases, with 14 bases separating them. The length of the CDR3 is 16 residues. Germline V CDR1 and CDR2: SGHNT, YENEEA. CDR3 sequence (DNA): TGTGCCAGCAGATTGGGACACCAGACGAACACCGGGGAGCTGTTTTTT. Protein sequence: CASRLGHQTNTGELFF. Combining the CDR3 with reference TRBV11-3 and TRBJ2-2 gives the whole variable domain EAGVVQSPRYKIIEKKQPVAFWCNPISGHNTLYWYLQNLGQGPELLIRYENEEAVDDSQLPKDRFSAERLKGVDSTLKIQPAELGDSAVYLCASRLGHQTNTGELFFGEGSRLTVL.

The chain recombines TRBV28 with TRBJ1-4; D not certain. V lost 7 bases, J lost 0 bases, and 15 bases lay in between. The CDR3 covers 16 residues. The germline V gene encodes CDR1 MDHEN and CDR2 SYDVKM. The CDR3 DNA follows: TGTGCCAGCAAAACGGTCCGACTGGCAACTAATGAAAAACTGTTTTTT. Protein: CASKTVRLATNEKLFF. Using reference TRBV28 and TRBJ1-4 for the parts outside the CDR3, the full variable domain is DVKVTQSSRYLVKRTGEKVFLECVQDMDHENMFWYRQDPGLGLRLIYFSYDVKMKEKGDIPEGYSVSREKKERFSLILESASTNQTSMYLCASKTVRLATNEKLFFGSGTQLSVL.

J is TRBJ2-5 and V is TRBV2, with no clear D. Germline lookup yields CDR1 SNHLY and CDR2 FYNNEI. The CDR3 loop spans 13 amino acids. V lost 3 bases and J 7 bases, leaving 12 bases between the germline ends. Written as DNA, the CDR3 is TGTGCCAGCAGTGATGGAGCCCCGGGGACCCAGTACTTC. Its translation is CASSDGAPGTQYF.

This clone was seen a few times. This chain links TRBV6-6 with TRBJ2-1; perhaps TRBD1 as D (5 bases). This CDR3 contains 14 residues. The germline V gene encodes CDR1 MNHNY and CDR2 SVGAGI (reference sequence). Trimming removed 0 bases from V and 7 bases from J, with 10 bases in between. As DNA, the CDR3 is TGTGCCAGCAGTTACTCGGGGCTTGAGAATGAGCAGTTCTTC. This sequence encodes CASSYSGLENEQFF.

The chain couples TRBV27 to TRBJ1-1; D ambiguous. V was pared by 3 bases and J by 1 base, with 6 bases between. The CDR3 has 13 amino acids. Germline values: CDR1 MNHEY, CDR2 SMNVEV (reference sequence). The CDR3 here is CASSFRQNTEAFF. CDR3 bases: TGTGCCAGCAGTTTCAGGCAGAACACTGAAGCTTTCTTT.

This sequence joins TRBV28 and TRBJ1-5; no clear D. This CDR3 has 13 residues. Germline-derived CDR1 and CDR2 are MDHEN and SYDVKM. Trimming removed 6 bases at V and 0 bases at J, with 6 bases between. The CDR3 nucleotides are TGTGCCAGCAGGGTTAGTAGCAATCAGCCCCAGCATTTT. Its protein is CASRVSSNQPQHF.

The chain joins TRBV28 to TRBJ2-7, with 8 nucleotides matching TRBD2. V lost 7 bases to trimming and J lost 4 bases; unmatched junction nucleotides: 6. Looked up from germline, CDR1 is MDHEN and CDR2 is SYDVKM. The CDR3 contains 13 residues. CDR3 region: CASTLRGGYEQYF. As DNA, the CDR3 is TGTGCCAGCACTCTCCGGGGGGGGTACGAGCAGTACTTC.

This chain connects TRBV19 to TRBJ1-1; 10 positions match TRBD1. From germline, CDR1 is LNHDA and CDR2 SQIVND (reference sequence). V lost 1 base to trimming and J lost 1 base; unmatched junction nucleotides: 0. This CDR3 spans 15 amino acids. The CDR3 sequence is CASSIGTGGNTEAFF. The CDR3 DNA reads TGTGCCAGTAGTATAGGGACAGGGGGGAACACTGAAGCTTTCTTT.

The gene calls are TRBV18 and TRBJ2-7, with 8 bases matching TRBD1. Germline V gene data show CDR1 as KGHSH and CDR2 as LQKENI. The CDR3 covers 15 residues. With V trimmed by 3 bases and J by 4 bases, 8 bases remained unmatched. CDR3 amino acids: CASSPDQGAKYEQYF. In DNA, the CDR3 is TGTGCCAGCTCACCCGACCAGGGGGCAAAGTACGAGCAGTACTTC.

Turning to this clone: The germline gene is not matched at one end of the junction; a read error may be the cause. J is TRBJ2-7 and V is TRBV5-1; maybe TRBD2 (6 bases). Per the germline V gene, CDR1 is SGHRS and CDR2 is YFSETQ. The CDR3 totals 15 residues. CDR3 nucleotide sequence: TGCGCCAGCAGCTTGGCGCCTAGCGCCTCCTCCGAGCAGTACTTC. Protein sequence: CASSLAPSASSEQYF.

The V call is TRBV18, the J call TRBJ2-7; D possibly matches TRBD1 or TRBD2 (6 bases each). This CDR3 is built from 16 residues. The germline V and J ends were trimmed by 6 bases and 1 base, with 19 bases remaining between them. Germline V gene data show CDR1 as KGHSH and CDR2 as LQKENI. The CDR3 coding sequence is TGTGCCAGCTCCCAAGAGGGGGGCATCTCGTCCTACGAGCAGTACTTC. Its translation is CASSQEGGISSYEQYF.

In DNA form, the CDR3 reads TGTGCCAGCAGCAAGCCCGGGACTAGTAAATATGAGCAGTTCTTC. Translation gives CASSKPGTSKYEQFF. V and J are TRBV21-1 and TRBJ2-1; the table's D call, TRBD2, was not checked against the DNA. TRBV21-1 is a recognized pseudogene. The CDR3 contains 15 residues.

CDR3 amino acids: CASSRAGTVTNSPLHF. In DNA form, the CDR3 reads TGTGCCAGCAGCCGCGCCGGGACAGTCACTAATTCACCCCTCCACTTT. The chain combines TRBV7-2 with TRBJ1-6; 7 bases align to TRBD1. Germline V gene data show CDR1 as SGHTA and CDR2 as FQGNSA. Unmatched junction bases numbered 10, after V lost 5 bases and J lost 6 bases. This CDR3 has 16 amino acids.

This clone has more than one count but fewer than ten. J is TRBJ2-7 and V is TRBV15; no definite D call. The CDR3 loop spans 14 amino acids. The V end lost 0 bases, the J end lost 3 bases, and 9 bases lay between the germline ends. CDR1 and CDR2 from the germline V gene are LNHNV and YYDKDF (reference sequence). The CDR3 bases are TGTGCCACCAGCAGAGAAAGGCAGAGCTACGAGCAGTACTTC. It codes for CATSRERQSYEQYF. Using reference TRBV15 and TRBJ2-7 for the parts outside the CDR3, the full variable domain is DAMVIQNPRYQVTQFGKPVTLSCSQTLNHNVMYWYQQKSSQAPKLLFHYYDKDFNNEADTPDNFQSRRPNTSFCFLDIRSPGLGDTAMYLCATSRERQSYEQYFGPGTRLTVT.

This sequence joins TRBV28 and TRBJ1-5, with no clear D. The CDR3 is 13 residues long. CDR1 and CDR2 from the germline V gene are MDHEN and SYDVKM. Trimming removed 5 bases at V and 3 bases at J, with 8 bases between. CDR3 loop: CASSLGYNQPQHF. CDR3 nucleotides: TGTGCCAGCAGTCTCGGCTACAATCAGCCCCAGCATTTT.

The chain has TRBV6-5 and TRBJ2-7; tentative D call: TRBD2 (5 bases). V was pared by 6 bases and J by 2 bases, with 17 bases between. The CDR3 contains 15 residues. Per germline, CDR1 MNHEY and CDR2 SVGAGI. Here the CDR3 reads CASRLGGGGAYEQYF. CDR3 nucleotide sequence: TGTGCCAGCAGGCTCGGAGGTGGTGGTGCCTACGAGCAGTACTTC.

The rearrangement links TRBV4-3 to TRBJ2-3; 9 bases match TRBD2. CDR3 length: 17 residues. Germline trimming cut 4 bases from V and 0 bases from J; bases unmatched to any gene: 8. Germline V gives CDR1 LGHNA, CDR2 YSLEER. The CDR3 reads CASSPSGAGGSTDTQYF. The CDR3 nucleotides are TGCGCCAGCAGCCCCTCCGGAGCGGGAGGTAGCACAGATACGCAGTATTTT.

The CDR3 here is CASSYPFGGDEAFF. In DNA form, the CDR3 reads TGTGCCAGCAGTTATCCCTTCGGGGGGGATGAAGCTTTCTTT. The gene calls are TRBV6-6 and TRBJ1-1; tentatively, D is TRBD1 (5 bases). V was shortened by 3 bases and J by 7 bases, with 15 bases between the two germline ends. The germline gives CDR1 MNHNY, CDR2 SVGAGI (reference sequence). The CDR3 consists of 14 residues.

The chain combines TRBV7-6 with TRBJ2-3, with a possible D match to TRBD2 (6 bases). CDR1 SGHVS and CDR2 FNYEAQ come from the germline V gene. There are 17 residues in the CDR3. V lost 2 bases and J 1 base, leaving 16 bases between the germline ends. In DNA form, the CDR3 reads TGTGCCAGCAGCTTATTTTCGGGACTCAGGGGCACAGATACGCAGTATTTT. It is translated as CASSLFSGLRGTDTQYF.

J is TRBJ1-1 and V is TRBV18; possible D gene TRBD1, 5 bases. Deletions cut 4 bases from V and 8 bases from J, with 11 bases between. CDR3 length equals 12 residues. CDR1 is KGHSH and CDR2 is LQKENI in the germline V gene. The CDR3 bases are TGTGCCAGCTCACGTCTCCAGGGAGAAGCTTTCTTT. It specifies CASSRLQGEAFF.

The chain links TRBV11-2 to TRBJ1-4; D uncertain. Looked up from germline, CDR1 is SGHAT and CDR2 is FQNNGV. The CDR3 runs to 14 residues. V lost 0 bases and J lost 10, with 12 bases in between. CDR3 protein: CASSLDLIPGKLFF. The CDR3 coding sequence is TGTGCCAGCAGCTTAGATCTGATTCCAGGAAAACTGTTTTTT.

The rearrangement joins TRBV3-1 (or the pseudogene TRBV3-2) to TRBJ2-3; 8 nucleotides align to TRBD2. The germline V gene has CDR1 LGHDT and CDR2 YNNKEL (reference sequence). The CDR3 has 17 amino acids. The junction had 12 bases not matched to a gene; V was cut back by 1 base and J by 6 bases. The CDR3, as DNA: TGTGCCAGCAGCCAAGTGCTTGGCGGGAGGCCTGTTGATACGCAGTATTTT. It yields the protein CASSQVLGGRPVDTQYF.